Listed below are T cell receptor beta chains from one sample, sequenced in a study of blood T cell repertoires in COVID-19. Clones were sequenced by immunoSEQ multiplex PCR, and TCRdb holds only the in-frame ones, with some missing. The table records about 200,000 clones, 75% to 85% of them present only once. The sequencing sample was made of peripheral blood. These receptors were taken from a woman aged 40-49 years with COVID-19, enrolled during active disease. Each CDR3 is given without its conserved first and last residue. Each record gives: J gene, CDR3 length, V gene, D gene, CDR3 protein. D genes are given only for firm matches.

J: TRBJ1-5; length: 11; V: TRBV19; D: -; CDR3: ASSDRHNQPQH
J: TRBJ2-7; length: 12; V: TRBV18; D: TRBD2; CDR3: ASSPTSGSYEQY
J: TRBJ1-2; length: 9; V: TRBV12-3/TRBV12-4; D: -; CDR3: ASLSGYGYT
J: TRBJ1-5; length: 10; V: TRBV29-1; D: -; CDR3: SAAGDNQPQH
J: TRBJ1-3; length: 12; V: TRBV14; D: -; CDR3: ASSPGYGGNTIY
J: TRBJ2-3; length: 13; V: TRBV6-1; D: -; CDR3: ASSERGDDPDTQY
J: TRBJ1-3; length: 12; V: TRBV29-1; D: -; CDR3: SVGSRGERNTIY
J: TRBJ1-6; length: 13; V: TRBV19; D: TRBD1; CDR3: ASRGGTEYNSPLH
J: TRBJ2-6; length: 18; V: TRBV29-1; D: -; CDR3: SALGRGTVGGGAGANVLT
J: TRBJ2-7; length: 12; V: TRBV11-2; D: -; CDR3: ASSWSSEPYEQY
J: TRBJ2-7; length: 13; V: TRBV18; D: -; CDR3: ASSPGAGAVYEQY
J: TRBJ1-2; length: 10; V: TRBV6-5; D: -; CDR3: ASSRRGGGYT
J: TRBJ2-1; length: 11; V: TRBV7-9; D: TRBD1; CDR3: ASSFGQVNEQF
J: TRBJ1-1; length: 13; V: TRBV7-2; D: TRBD1; CDR3: ASSFRDRMNTEAF
J: TRBJ1-4; length: 13; V: TRBV5-1; D: -; CDR3: ASSWREQTNEKLF
J: TRBJ2-7; length: 12; V: TRBV5-1; D: -; CDR3: ASSLEEGSYEQY
J: TRBJ2-2; length: 13; V: TRBV5-1; D: -; CDR3: ASSLVIGDTGELF
J: TRBJ2-3; length: 14; V: TRBV4-1; D: -; CDR3: ASSQDPGGPTGTQY
J: TRBJ1-2; length: 11; V: TRBV5-8; D: TRBD1; CDR3: ASHGQGNYGYT
J: TRBJ2-2; length: 15; V: TRBV2; D: TRBD2; CDR3: ASSEKRGGPGTGELF
J: TRBJ1-4; length: 11; V: TRBV29-1; D: -; CDR3: SVVTSGNEKLF
J: TRBJ2-1; length: 16; V: TRBV12-1; D: -; CDR3: ASSCRTSGSPPHNEQF
J: TRBJ1-2; length: 14; V: TRBV5-6; D: TRBD1; CDR3: ASSLARQGANYGYT
J: TRBJ1-2; length: 11; V: TRBV9; D: -; CDR3: ASSVTGNYGYT
J: TRBJ1-3; length: 13; V: TRBV5-3; D: -; CDR3: ARSLGRSSGNTIY
J: TRBJ1-2; length: 11; V: TRBV19; D: TRBD1; CDR3: ASRTQGLSGYT
J: TRBJ2-2; length: 13; V: TRBV18; D: TRBD1; CDR3: ASSPRDRGDGELF
J: TRBJ2-7; length: 11; V: TRBV30; D: TRBD1; CDR3: AWSVPSGGVQY
J: TRBJ1-2; length: 12; V: TRBV2; D: TRBD1; CDR3: ASSGQGTNYGYT
J: TRBJ2-7; length: 9; V: TRBV6-5; D: -; CDR3: ASSLVGGQY
J: TRBJ1-2; length: 11; V: TRBV5-1; D: TRBD1; CDR3: ASSPGQGVGYT
J: TRBJ2-2; length: 12; V: TRBV6-5; D: -; CDR3: ASRFDTLGGELF
J: TRBJ2-5; length: 13; V: TRBV5-8; D: -; CDR3: ASSLTGLQGETQY
J: TRBJ2-7; length: 12; V: TRBV27; D: -; CDR3: ASSLVVSSYEQY
J: TRBJ2-7; length: 13; V: TRBV30; D: -; CDR3: AWKPPQGAYYEQY
J: TRBJ1-2; length: 11; V: TRBV18; D: -; CDR3: ASFLRADYGYT
J: TRBJ1-3; length: 12; V: TRBV19; D: -; CDR3: ASSPGFSGNTIY
J: TRBJ1-5; length: 13; V: TRBV7-2; D: -; CDR3: ASSFTVESNQPQH
J: TRBJ2-2; length: 14; V: TRBV10-3; D: TRBD2; CDR3: AISNSSGRRTGELF
J: TRBJ2-6; length: 13; V: TRBV6-5; D: -; CDR3: ASSYAGSGANVLT
J: TRBJ1-5; length: 11; V: TRBV18; D: -; CDR3: ASSSDSNQPQH
J: TRBJ2-1; length: 15; V: TRBV6-2/TRBV6-3; D: TRBD2; CDR3: ASSYVSGVGGGNEQF
J: TRBJ1-2; length: 13; V: TRBV18; D: -; CDR3: ASSPVLLANYGYT
J: TRBJ2-7; length: 13; V: TRBV4-2; D: -; CDR3: ASSQDRSSYYEQY
J: TRBJ1-6; length: 12; V: TRBV5-5; D: TRBD1; CDR3: ASNADRGNSPLH
J: TRBJ1-5; length: 14; V: TRBV7-9; D: TRBD1; CDR3: ASSFNRDRHNQPQH
J: TRBJ1-2; length: 13; V: TRBV27; D: -; CDR3: ASRGGTALGYGYT
J: TRBJ2-7; length: 14; V: TRBV6-1; D: -; CDR3: ASSEKGMTGKDEQY
J: TRBJ2-7; length: 14; V: TRBV6-1; D: TRBD1; CDR3: ASSEVGTGVPDEQY
J: TRBJ1-4; length: 9; V: TRBV7-9; D: -; CDR3: ASSFSEKLF